Below, 11 T cell receptor beta chains from the same sample are listed, as sequenced in a study of T-cell reconstitution after alpha-beta-depleted transplantation in children. Preparation of the TCRbeta library involved a method that used unique molecular identifiers. TCRdb reprocessed the PCR reads via MiXCR and lists one record per CDR3 protein. Of about 580,000 distinct CDR3 sequences listed, about 21% are singletons. Sequencing used PBMCs, mostly from graft donor cells, obtained 360 days after TCRalphabeta/CD19-depleted stem cell transplant. These receptors came from a boy less than two years old who had a stem cell transplant for acute myeloid leukemia, so the T cells may come from the graft donor.

This chain joins TRBV20-1 and TRBJ2-1; 12 bases are shared with TRBD1. The ends lost 3 bases at V and 8 bases at J; junction bases unmatched: 8. This CDR3 contains 15 residues. From germline, CDR1 is DFQATT and CDR2 SNEGSKA (reference sequence). This CDR3 is CSASPGTGGVDEQFF. CDR3 coding DNA: TGCAGTGCTAGCCCCGGGACAGGGGGCGTGGATGAGCAGTTCTTC.

This clonotype appeared many times. The chain uses TRBV7-8 and TRBJ2-7, with 8 positions matching TRBD1. Germline lookup yields CDR1 SGHVS and CDR2 FQNEAQ. V was clipped by 8 bases and J by 4 bases; unmatched bases: 10. CDR3 length: 14 amino acids. The CDR3 DNA reads TGTGCCAGCCGGGCCACAGGGGGGTTATACGAGCAGTACTTC. It specifies CASRATGGLYEQYF.

The V and J genes are TRBV3-1 and TRBJ2-3; D gene unclear. The germline CDR1 and CDR2 sequences are LGHDT and YNNKEL (reference sequence). Trimming removed 1 base from V and 8 bases from J, with 10 bases in between. CDR3 size: 13 residues. CDR3 sequence: CASSQGSPGTQYF. The DNA for the CDR3 is TGTGCCAGCAGCCAAGGGAGCCCGGGTACGCAGTATTTT.

The chain recombines TRBV29-1 with TRBJ1-2, with 12 bases that match TRBD1. The CDR3 spans 18 residues. J gave up 4 bases and V 7 bases, and 19 bases lay outside the gene matches. Germline V gives CDR1 SQVTM, CDR2 ANQGSEA. The CDR3 sequence: CSGTTTGTGGAEVYGYTF. In DNA, the CDR3 is TGCAGCGGAACGACGACCGGGACAGGGGGCGCGGAGGTCTATGGCTACACCTTC.

The rearrangement uses TRBV6-4 and TRBJ2-7, with 8 bases identical to TRBD1. Germline CDR1 MRHNA, CDR2 SNTAGT. J was trimmed by 6 bases and V by 6 bases; bases with no gene match: 7. The CDR3 is made up of 13 amino acids. CDR3 sequence reads: CASRRQGSLEQYV. CDR3 nucleotide sequence: TGTGCCAGCAGAAGACAGGGGTCCCTCGAGCAGTACGTC.

Only a few counts were recorded for this clonotype. The chain has TRBV28 and TRBJ1-4; D ambiguous. The germline CDR1 and CDR2 sequences are MDHEN and SYDVKM. The CDR3 loop spans 14 amino acids. Trimming left V 3 bases short and J 8 bases short, with 13 bases between. The CDR3 bases are TGTGCCAGCAGTTTGGAAGTTCTCGGCGAAAAACTGTTTTTT. It codes for CASSLEVLGEKLFF.

The rearrangement uses TRBV13 and TRBJ1-1; possibly TRBD1 for D (5 bases). The germline V and J ends were trimmed by 3 bases and 7 bases, with 9 bases remaining between them. Germline lookup yields CDR1 PRHDT and CDR2 FYEKMQ (reference sequence). This CDR3 contains 12 residues. CDR3 sequence: CASSLDGGEAFF. The CDR3 region has the DNA TGTGCCAGCAGCTTGGACGGGGGTGAAGCTTTCTTT.

This clonotype was seen repeatedly, ten times or more. The chain carries TRBV20-1 and TRBJ1-3; 7 bases map to TRBD1. The CDR3 runs 13 residues. V was clipped by 6 bases and J by 4 bases; unmatched bases: 6. The V gene's germline CDR1 is DFQATT and CDR2 SNEGSKA (reference sequence). The CDR3 DNA follows: TGCAGTGCCCAAAGACAGGGCGGAAACACCATATATTTT. It encodes CSAQRQGGNTIYF.

This clonotype turned up a few times. The chain couples TRBV9 to TRBJ2-3, with 12 bases matching TRBD2. V was clipped by 3 bases and J by 3 bases; unmatched bases: 8. CDR1 SGDLS and CDR2 YYNGEE come from the germline V gene. The CDR3 contains 17 residues. The CDR3 bases are TGTGCCAGCAGCGCTCATACCCTAGCGGGGGGGACAGATACGCAGTATTTT. This codes for CASSAHTLAGGTDTQYF.

This clonotype was seen repeatedly, ten times or more. CDR3 amino acids: CASSYQKRVGTEAFF. The CDR3 nucleotides are TGTGCCAGCAGTTATCAGAAAAGGGTAGGCACTGAAGCTTTCTTT. The rearrangement links TRBV12-3 or TRBV12-4 to TRBJ1-1, with D hard to call. Trimming took off 4 bases at V and 4 bases at J, with 16 bases between the two ends. This CDR3 is 15 amino acids long.

This clonotype was recorded at least ten times. The chain combines TRBV12-3 or TRBV12-4 with TRBJ2-5, with 8 bases aligning to TRBD1. J gave up 5 bases and V 6 bases, and 8 bases lay outside the gene matches. This CDR3 has 14 amino acids. The CDR3 DNA is TGTGCCAGCAGCCTGACAGGGGCCACGGAGACCCAGTACTTC. This codes for CASSLTGATETQYF.